This T cell receptor beta chain was recorded in a study of OX40 agonist ivuxolimab in advanced cancers. As for the study in general: Hepatocellular carcinoma, melanoma, renal cell or head and neck cancer occurred in dose-escalation patients. Study-level results: Not determined was the antigen specificity of the expanded peripheral T cells.

This CDR3 has 14 residues. Germline loops: CDR1 SGHTS, CDR2 YDEGEE. Trimming took off 0 bases at V and 0 bases at J, with 5 bases between the two ends. To note about this clone: The target antigen is unknown.

Assay used: immunoSEQ multiplex PCR; TCRdb lists only in-frame clones, some missing. The sample yields about 100,000 clones, roughly 94% seen once. This receptor was obtained from an adult with an advanced solid tumor such as melanoma, head and neck, liver or kidney cancer. Here the sequenced sample was CD4+ or CD8+ T cells sorted from blood, taken in a trial of the OX40 agonist ivuxolimab. The genes are TRBV5-8 and TRBJ2-3; D uncertain. The CDR3 nucleotides read TGTGCCAGCAGCTTGGGTTATAGCACAGATACGCAGTATTTT. It codes for CASSLGYSTDTQYF.